This T cell receptor beta chain was identified during a study of stem cell transplantation in POMP-related autoinflammatory disease. PRAID featured prominent immunodeficiency. The repertoire was sequenced with immunoSEQ multiplex PCR; TCRdb's copy has only in-frame clones and lacks some. The sample consists of over 60,000 clones, roughly 93% of them appearing once. The CDR3 loop spans 14 amino acids. V gave up 3 bases and J gave up 3 bases, with 10 bases separating them. Per germline, CDR1 MGHDK and CDR2 SYGVNS. This material consisted of CD4+ T cells from PBMCs, taken after stem cell transplantation. The rearrangement uses TRBV25-1 and TRBJ2-3; a possible D gene is TRBD2 (6 bases). This clonotype was sampled from a human patient with POMP-related autoinflammation and immune dysregulation (PRAID). Some T cells may be the graft donor's. The CDR3 DNA sequence: TGTGCCAGCAGTGAGGGCCGGGAGACAGATACGCAGTATTTT. This codes for CASSEGRETDTQYF.